This TCR beta chain was recovered during a study of monozygotic twins with inflammatory bowel disease. The study's findings and limits: A reduction in TCRbeta diversity (inverse Simpson) was seen in IBD patients relative to healthy co-twins.

Investigators pulled total RNA out of whole blood and did not sort T cells. There were roughly 3,200 ng of total RNA used for each TCR library. TCRalpha and TCRbeta cDNA was put through two nested PCRs of approximately 17 and 9 cycles. TCRdb re-analyzed the 5' RACE reads; it lists each CDR3 protein once, without DNA. The sample spans a few hundred thousand distinct CDR3 sequences; the ten largest clones claim 1.6%. Germline CDR1 is SGHRS and CDR2 is YFSETQ. This CDR3 is 14 amino acids long. Points on this clonotype: What it binds is not known.

The chain is built from TRBV5-1 and TRBJ2-7; TCRdb gives TRBD2 as the D gene, but with no DNA this cannot be confirmed. The sample was blood. The TCR originated in a human donor with ulcerative colitis or Crohn's disease, or a healthy co-twin of an affected twin (not recorded which). The CDR3 spells CASSSIPGSYEQYF.